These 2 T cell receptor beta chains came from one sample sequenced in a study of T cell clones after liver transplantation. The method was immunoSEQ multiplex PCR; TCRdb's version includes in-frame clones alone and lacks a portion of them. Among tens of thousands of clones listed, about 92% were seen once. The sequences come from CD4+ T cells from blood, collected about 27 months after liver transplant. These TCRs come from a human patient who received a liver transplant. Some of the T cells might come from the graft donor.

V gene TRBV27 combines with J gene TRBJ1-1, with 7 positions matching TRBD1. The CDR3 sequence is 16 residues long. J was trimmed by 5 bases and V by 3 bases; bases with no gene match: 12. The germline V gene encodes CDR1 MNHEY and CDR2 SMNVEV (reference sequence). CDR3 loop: CASSLQGGVRVTEAFF. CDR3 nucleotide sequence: TGTGCCAGCAGTTTGCAGGGGGGAGTTCGGGTTACTGAAGCTTTCTTT.

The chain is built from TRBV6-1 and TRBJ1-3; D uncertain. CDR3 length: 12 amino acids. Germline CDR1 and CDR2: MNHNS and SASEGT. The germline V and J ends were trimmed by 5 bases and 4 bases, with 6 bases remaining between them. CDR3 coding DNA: TGTGCCAGCAGTTATCTGGGAAACACCATATATTTT. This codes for CASSYLGNTIYF.